A single sample is the source of the 26 T cell receptor beta chains below, sequenced in a study of blood T cell repertoires in COVID-19. This table comes from immunoSEQ multiplex PCR, and its TCRdb copy is limited to in-frame clones, with some not included. The table includes around 340,000 clones, 75% to 90% detected once. Sequencing input: peripheral blood. Receptor source: a woman aged 55-70 years with COVID-19, enrolled during active disease.

The chain uses TRBV5-4 and TRBJ2-7, with 7 bases matching TRBD1. The CDR3 runs 15 residues. The germline CDR1 and CDR2 sequences are SGHNT and YYREEE (reference sequence). V lost 2 bases and J lost 4; bases outside the gene matches: 9. CDR3 DNA: TGTGCCAGCAGCTTCGGCCGGGACAGCCAATACGAGCAGTACTTC. It codes for CASSFGRDSQYEQYF.

The chain recombines TRBV5-1 with TRBJ1-6; 9 nucleotides match TRBD1. The trim removed 4 bases at V and 6 bases at J, leaving 5 bases unmatched. There are 15 residues in the CDR3. Per germline, CDR1 SGHRS and CDR2 YFSETQ. The CDR3 sequence is CASSGRGQGNSPLHF. CDR3 sequence (DNA): TGCGCCAGCAGCGGACGGGGACAGGGTAATTCACCCCTCCACTTT.

The chain combines TRBV5-4 with TRBJ2-5; tentatively, D is TRBD2 (7 bases). This CDR3 contains 16 residues. Trimming took off 1 base at V and 5 bases at J, with 18 bases between the two ends. The germline V gene encodes CDR1 SGHNT and CDR2 YYREEE (reference sequence). CDR3 residues: CASSLLGGVGRETQYF. In DNA form, the CDR3 reads TGTGCCAGCAGCTTGTTAGGGGGGGTAGGTCGGGAGACCCAGTACTTC.

This clone was found a few times. The CDR3 sequence is CASSPADRANEQFF. As DNA, the CDR3 is TGTGCCAGCTCACCAGCGGACAGGGCGAATGAGCAGTTCTTC. This chain connects TRBV18 to TRBJ2-1; 8 positions agree with TRBD1. The CDR3 runs to 14 residues. The V segment lost 2 bases and the J segment 7 bases; nucleotides outside the gene matches: 4. Per germline, CDR1 KGHSH and CDR2 LQKENI.

The J gene is TRBJ1-1, the V gene TRBV9, with 9 bases lining up with TRBD1. V shed 4 bases, J shed 5 bases, and the junction held 9 bases outside the gene matches. CDR1 and CDR2 from the germline V gene are SGDLS and YYNGEE. The CDR3 is 15 amino acids. Written as DNA, the CDR3 is TGTGCCAGCAGCCTATGGGGGGACAGGGCAACTGAAGCTTTCTTT. It encodes CASSLWGDRATEAFF.

This clone was picked up a small number of times. V and J are TRBV19 and TRBJ2-2; D unclear. CDR1 and CDR2 from the germline V gene are LNHDA and SQIVND (reference sequence). The CDR3 extends over 12 amino acids. The V gene lost 1 base and the J gene lost 7 bases, with 4 bases spanning the gap. The chain's CDR3 is CASSIVHGELFF. DNA for the CDR3: TGTGCCAGTAGTATAGTCCACGGGGAGCTGTTTTTT.

The genes are TRBV7-2 and TRBJ2-1; 7 bases fit TRBD2. CDR1 SGHTA and CDR2 FQGNSA come from the germline V gene. Trimming took 4 bases from V and 2 from J; bases not matched to a gene: 5. The CDR3 totals 15 residues. CDR3: CASSSSGSTYNEQFF. The CDR3, as DNA: TGTGCCAGCAGCTCTAGCGGCTCCACCTACAATGAGCAGTTCTTC.

The gene calls are TRBV7-9 and TRBJ2-5; D is possibly TRBD1 (6 bases). The length of the CDR3 is 14 residues. CDR1 is SEHNR, CDR2 FQNEAQ, per germline (reference sequence). Trimming removed 5 bases from V and 4 bases from J, with 14 bases in between. The CDR3 region is CASSLIGGGETQYF. CDR3 bases: TGTGCCAGCAGCCTCATTGGGGGCGGAGAGACCCAGTACTTC. The complete variable domain, with remaining parts taken from reference TRBV7-9 and TRBJ2-5, reads DTGVSQNPRHKITKRGQNVTFRCDPISEHNRLYWYRQTLGQGPEFLTYFQNEAQLEKSRLLSDRFSAERPKGSFSTLEIQRTEQGDSAMYLCASSLIGGGETQYFGPGTRLLVL.

This rearrangement joins TRBV6-6 to TRBJ2-1; TRBD2 matches 15 bases. V shed 5 bases and J 4 bases; nucleotides not matched to a gene: 6. CDR1 MNHNY and CDR2 SVGAGI come from the germline V gene (reference sequence). The length of the CDR3 is 17 residues. The CDR3 nucleotides read TGTGCCAGCAGTCGATCCGGGACTAGCGGGGGGTACAATGAGCAGTTCTTC. This encodes CASSRSGTSGGYNEQFF.

The J gene is TRBJ1-4, the V gene TRBV7-8; D might be TRBD1 (6 bases). Looked up from germline, CDR1 is SGHVS and CDR2 is FQNEAQ. The CDR3 extends over 15 amino acids. V lost 5 bases and J lost 3, with 13 bases in between. The DNA for the CDR3 is TGTGCCAGCAGCCCATTACAGGGTCCTAATGAAAAACTGTTTTTT. Protein: CASSPLQGPNEKLFF.

This chain connects TRBV19 to TRBJ1-2; D is undetermined. Germline CDR1 LNHDA, CDR2 SQIVND (reference sequence). V was clipped by 4 bases and J by 3 bases, with 15 bases between them. This CDR3 region has 15 residues. In nucleotides, the CDR3 is TGTGCCAGTAGTAGAAACTACGGCGGCGACTATGGCTACACCTTC. Translated, it gives CASSRNYGGDYGYTF.

The chain combines TRBV3-1 (or the pseudogene TRBV3-2) with TRBJ2-4, with D tentatively TRBD2 (6 bases). V dropped 4 bases and J dropped 0 bases, with 13 bases sitting between them. In germline, CDR1 is LGHDT, CDR2 YNNKEL (reference sequence). The length of the CDR3 is 16 residues. The CDR3 is CASSRGLGLAKNIQYF. DNA for the CDR3: TGTGCCAGCAGCCGAGGCCTGGGACTAGCCAAAAACATTCAGTACTTC.

The V call is TRBV5-4, the J call TRBJ1-6; TRBD1 might be the D (6 bases). Germline V gene lookup returns CDR1 SGHNT and CDR2 YYREEE (reference sequence). V gave up 2 bases and J gave up 3 bases, with 9 bases separating them. CDR3 length equals 15 residues. The CDR3, as DNA: TGTGCCAGCAGCTTTAGACAGGTCTATAATTCACCCCTCCACTTT. It specifies CASSFRQVYNSPLHF.

The J gene is TRBJ1-1, the V gene TRBV7-9; TRBD1 is a possible D gene (5 bases). V dropped 4 bases and J dropped 2 bases, with 14 bases sitting between them. There are 15 residues in the CDR3. Germline CDR1 and CDR2: SEHNR and FQNEAQ (reference sequence). The CDR3: CASSSSRQLNTEAFF. Here the CDR3 DNA reads TGTGCCAGCAGCTCTTCACGACAGCTTAACACTGAAGCTTTCTTT.

The genes are TRBV24-1 and TRBJ2-7; tentatively, D is TRBD2 (5 bases). The V gene's germline CDR1 is KGHDR and CDR2 SFDVKD. The CDR3 totals 13 residues. Deletions cut 1 base from V and 7 bases from J, with 10 bases between. CDR3 residues: CATSDFARTEQYF. CDR3 coding DNA: TGTGCCACCAGTGATTTCGCCCGGACTGAGCAGTACTTC.

The chain is built from TRBV3-1 (or the pseudogene TRBV3-2) and TRBJ2-3; D is possibly TRBD2 (6 bases). The CDR3 covers 13 residues. From germline, CDR1 is LGHDT and CDR2 YNNKEL (reference sequence). Trimming cost V 8 bases and J 5 bases, with 14 bases left between them. As DNA, the CDR3 is TGTGCCAGCGCCCCCCGGGGACTAGATACGCAGTATTTT. Residues: CASAPRGLDTQYF.

CDR3 loop: CASSPQGDYGYTF. For the CDR3, the DNA is TGTGCCAGTAGTCCACAGGGTGACTATGGCTACACCTTC. The chain recombines TRBV19 with TRBJ1-2; maybe TRBD1 (6 bases). Germline V CDR1 and CDR2: LNHDA, SQIVND (reference sequence). The CDR3 totals 13 residues. Trimming shortened V by 5 bases and J by 3 bases, and 10 bases separated the two germline ends.

As for this clone: Other DNA sequences of this sample code for an identical CDR3. V and J are TRBV9 and TRBJ2-7; the match to TRBD1 covers 8 bases. Germline V gene lookup returns CDR1 SGDLS and CDR2 YYNGEE. V shed 2 bases, J shed 4 bases, and the junction held 5 bases outside the gene matches. This CDR3 comprises 14 residues. The CDR3 sequence: CASSVGQGAYEQYF. As DNA, the CDR3 is TGTGCCAGCAGCGTGGGCCAGGGGGCATACGAGCAGTACTTC.

The chain is built from TRBV15 and TRBJ2-5, with D possibly being TRBD2 (7 bases). The CDR3 is 20 amino acids. V shed 5 bases and J shed 5 bases, with 33 bases lying between them. Germline CDR1 reads LNHNV; CDR2 reads YYDKDF (reference sequence). The CDR3 protein is CATSASQPGAAGRSRETQYF. The CDR3 DNA reads TGTGCCACCAGCGCGTCCCAGCCGGGGGCAGCGGGGCGCTCGAGGGAGACCCAGTACTTC.

This clone showed up just a few times. The chain carries TRBV9 and TRBJ2-1, with 7 bases that match TRBD2. The CDR3 sequence is 14 residues long. The V gene's germline CDR1 is SGDLS and CDR2 YYNGEE. Losses at the gene ends were 2 bases for V and 1 base for J; bases not matched to a gene: 0. The CDR3 sequence: CASSVSGSYNEQFF. CDR3 sequence (DNA): TGTGCCAGCAGCGTTAGCGGGTCCTACAATGAGCAGTTCTTC. The whole variable domain, remainder taken from reference TRBV9 and TRBJ2-1, is DSGVTQTPKHLITATGQRVTLRCSPRSGDLSVYWYQQSLDQGLQFLIQYYNGEERAKGNILERFSAQQFPDLHSELNLSSLELGDSALYFCASSVSGSYNEQFFGPGTRLTVL.

J is TRBJ1-2 and V is TRBV5-1, with 7 bases matching TRBD1. Germline values: CDR1 SGHRS, CDR2 YFSETQ. This CDR3 contains 15 residues. V shed 4 bases, J shed 4 bases, and the junction held 10 bases outside the gene matches. CDR3: CASSPGQLALYGYTF. In DNA form, the CDR3 reads TGCGCCAGCAGCCCGGGACAGCTGGCGCTCTATGGCTACACCTTC.

This chain connects TRBV14 to TRBJ2-1; a weak D match, TRBD1 (5 bases). Germline V gene lookup returns CDR1 SGHDN and CDR2 FVKESK. Between the trimmed V and J ends, which lost 1 base and 2 bases, there was a span of 6 bases. The CDR3 contains 14 residues. Here the CDR3 DNA reads TGTGCCAGCAGCCAAGGGGGCACCTACAATGAGCAGTTCTTC. Its protein is CASSQGGTYNEQFF. The entire variable domain, with the rest obtained from reference TRBV14 and TRBJ2-1, is as follows: EAGVTQFPSHSVIEKGQTVTLRCDPISGHDNLYWYRRVMGKEIKFLLHFVKESKQDESGMPNNRFLAERTGGTYSTLKVQPAELEDSGVYFCASSQGGTYNEQFFGPGTRLTVL.

The chain carries TRBV4-1 and TRBJ1-5; 9 nucleotides align to TRBD1. V lost 2 bases, J lost 9 bases, and 20 bases stayed unmatched. This CDR3 has 19 amino acids. Germline V gene sequence: CDR1 MGHRA, CDR2 YSYEKL. The CDR3 region has the DNA TGCGCCAGCAGCCAAACTGACAGGGGGGCCTTTTTCGGAAGGGGGCCCCAGCATTTT. It yields the protein CASSQTDRGAFFGRGPQHF.

The chain couples TRBV3-1 (or the pseudogene TRBV3-2) to TRBJ1-1; unclear D gene. The V and J ends lost 4 bases and 2 bases respectively, with 14 bases between them. Germline V gene sequence: CDR1 LGHDT, CDR2 YNNKEL (reference sequence). The CDR3 has 15 amino acids. In DNA, the CDR3 is TGTGCCAGCAGCCCTTCTATCTGGGCCAACACTGAAGCTTTCTTT. This translates into CASSPSIWANTEAFF.

The V gene is TRBV5-4, the J gene TRBJ1-2; possibly TRBD1 for D (5 bases). This CDR3 has 14 amino acids. V was clipped by 0 bases and J by 6 bases, with 12 bases between them. Germline V CDR1 and CDR2: SGHNT, YYREEE (reference sequence). The CDR3 loop reads CASSLDARADGYTF. The CDR3 DNA is TGTGCCAGCAGCTTGGATGCCAGGGCGGATGGCTACACCTTC. Drawing the rest from reference TRBV5-4 and TRBJ1-2, the complete variable domain is ETGVTQSPTHLIKTRGQQVTLRCSSQSGHNTVSWYQQALGQGPQFIFQYYREEENGRGNFPPRFSGLQFPNYSSELNVNALELDDSALYLCASSLDARADGYTFGSGTRLTVV.

V gene TRBV13 combines with J gene TRBJ1-2; 9 bases map to TRBD1. Losses at the gene ends were 1 base for V and 4 bases for J; bases not matched to a gene: 7. CDR1 PRHDT and CDR2 FYEKMQ come from the germline V gene (reference sequence). The CDR3 totals 16 residues. Here the CDR3 DNA reads TGTGCCAGCAGCTTAGAGGGGGGACAGGGCATCTATGGCTACACCTTC. Protein product: CASSLEGGQGIYGYTF.